Included here is one T cell receptor (beta chain) sequence, with context. This clonotype was counted a few times. The antigen it recognizes is unknown. Base qualities are not at hand, and no much larger clone is one base apart. The label giving this sample's treatment or condition can be read as: live attenuated yellow fever vaccine strain. At each blood-draw timepoint, two biological replicates of bulk PBMCs were obtained. PBMCs were isolated from peripheral blood using a standard Ficoll-Paque protocol. TriZol was used to extract RNA from bulk PBMCs, CD4 and CD8 fractions, and dextramer-positive and dextramer-negative fractions. This specimen belongs to a study of T cells after yellow fever vaccination (dated by TCRdb to about 2019). With respect to the entire study: Libraries from fractions with low cell numbers were prepared with the SMART-Seq v4 Ultra Low Input RNA kit. Bulk PBMC replicates and cell subsets were isolated from blood drawn at multiple timepoints before and after both primary and secondary immunization. Two healthy male donors made up the cohort, one aged 18 to 29 years and the other aged 30 to 40 years. To follow T-cell clones before and after both primary and booster YFV17D yellow fever vaccination, bulk TCR alpha and beta repertoires underwent longitudinal sequencing. Overall results and qualifications from the work: Compared with the primary T-cell response, the secondary T-cell response was weaker but faster, peaking on day 5 rather than day 15. Only a couple of donors were included in the study, so the extent to which the findings can be generalized is limited. A small fraction of clonotypes showed up in both the CD4 and CD8 compartments, probably as a result of convergent recombination. Most clones expanded after primary vaccination were re-detected after the booster (around 96% of CD4 and approximately 88% of CD8), suggesting broad memory maintenance. FACS-sorted repertoires could contain abundant contaminating clonotypes from the bulk population, so computational filtering was required.

The CDR3 spans 16 residues, from the cysteine through the phenylalanine. Of the read, only the CDR3 DNA is kept; its 48 bases are in frame from base 1. At the junction V is shortened by 1 base and J by 0 bases; bases outside the gene matches: 4. CDR1 and CDR2 (LNHNV, YYDKDF) derive from the germline V gene (reference sequence). TCR cDNA was synthesized by 5'RACE template switching, which introduced a universal primer site and unique molecular identifiers. cDNA synthesis was primed from both the TCR alpha and TCR beta constant segments. Libraries were amplified in two PCR steps, with sample barcodes and sequencing adapters added in the second step. Sequencing of libraries was done on Illumina HiSeq 2500 (2x100 bp) or NovaSeq (2x150 bp). Concerning the study's data processing: MIGEC was used to demultiplex reads and collapse the reads into UMI consensus sequences, and MiXCR was used for V(D)J alignment. Vaccine-responding clonotypes were identified with edgeR using replicate PBMC samples, with FDR below 0.01 and a log2 fold change above 5 up to day 15 being required. Bulk clonotypes were assigned CD4 or CD8 identity according to which sequenced CD4 or CD8 repertoire held them at higher abundance. TCRdb ran its own pipeline on the public reads, namely fastp trimming at Q25 and MiXCR clone calling, and kept in-frame beta chains. For every CDR3 protein sequence, its rows merge into one entry that carries the most common genes and DNA. The V and J calls and clone size come from TCRdb's table, not from the authors' own analysis. A total of almost 600,000 distinct CDR3 sequences appear in this sample, roughly 13% of them only once. The ten largest clones add up to over 13% of the sample.

The specimen was PBMCs, collected on the day of the yellow fever booster vaccination. This sequence originates from a man aged 25-45 years who received the YFV17D yellow fever vaccine. The sequence is built from TRBV15 and TRBJ2-3; TRBD2 matches 7 bases in the middle. The encoded CDR3 is CATSRAAGVSTDTQYF. The DNA sequence is given as TGTGCCACCAGCAGAGCGGCGGGAGTTAGCACAGATACGCAGTATTTT. The reference TRBV15 and TRBJ2-3 proteins fill in what lies around the CDR3, so the full variable domain reads DAMVIQNPRYQVTQFGKPVTLSCSQTLNHNVMYWYQQKSSQAPKLLFHYYDKDFNNEADTPDNFQSRRPNTSFCFLDIRSPGLGDTAMYLCATSRAAGVSTDTQYFGPGTRLTVL.